This record covers a single TCR beta chain. The CDR3 totals 13 residues. Germline CDR1 and CDR2: MNHEY and SVGAGI. V lost 0 bases and J 5 bases, leaving 7 bases between the germline ends. The data were obtained in a study of T cell responses to AZD1222 COVID-19 vaccine. Generated by immunoSEQ multiplex PCR, the TCRdb table keeps only in-frame clones and is missing some. Of more than 85,000 clones listed, around 93% are singletons. This clonotype originated in an adult in good health. The specimen was peripheral blood, collected on day 0 of AZD1222 vaccination. The chain recombines TRBV6-5 with TRBJ2-5; D is ambiguous. The CDR3 DNA reads as TGTGCCAGCAGTTACTCGGACGGCGAGACCCAGTACTTC. Its translation is CASSYSDGETQYF.